This TCR beta chain was recorded in a study of T cells in Graves' hyperthyroidism and ophthalmopathy. Any patient presenting with uncontrolled infection, other autoimmune disease, pregnancy or lactation was left out. Diagnoses were made from clinical symptoms, serum measures (thyroxine and TRAb), thyroid ultrasound and orbital computed tomography. The CDR3 has 14 residues. Germline loops: CDR1 SEHNR, CDR2 FQNEAQ (reference sequence). With 6 bases removed from V and 3 bases from J, the gap between germline ends came to 15 bases. Study findings and constraints: Ophthalmopathy was separated from stable hyperthyroidism by a 13 V-J model. Progression to ophthalmopathy was predicted a median of roughly 6.8 months early.

Worth noting for this clonotype: Its target is not known.

Template material for amplifying TCR beta CDR3 regions consisted of RNA transcripts. A set of HTBI primers served as the primers for a first-round RT-PCR of the TCR CDR3. A single record per CDR3 protein comes from TCRdb applying MiXCR to the multiplex PCR reads. Found here are 500,000 to 600,000 distinct CDR3 sequences, around 45% of them singletons; the top ten hold 7.5% to 8.5%. The chain uses TRBV7-9 and TRBJ2-7, with D uncertain. Sequenced sample: peripheral blood or thyroid tissue (not recorded which). This clonotype was sampled from a woman between 18 and 30 years old with Graves' hyperthyroidism. This CDR3 reads CASSPPWGNYEQYF. CDR3 nucleotide sequence: TGTGCCAGCAGTCCTCCTTGGGGTAACTACGAGCAGTACTTC.